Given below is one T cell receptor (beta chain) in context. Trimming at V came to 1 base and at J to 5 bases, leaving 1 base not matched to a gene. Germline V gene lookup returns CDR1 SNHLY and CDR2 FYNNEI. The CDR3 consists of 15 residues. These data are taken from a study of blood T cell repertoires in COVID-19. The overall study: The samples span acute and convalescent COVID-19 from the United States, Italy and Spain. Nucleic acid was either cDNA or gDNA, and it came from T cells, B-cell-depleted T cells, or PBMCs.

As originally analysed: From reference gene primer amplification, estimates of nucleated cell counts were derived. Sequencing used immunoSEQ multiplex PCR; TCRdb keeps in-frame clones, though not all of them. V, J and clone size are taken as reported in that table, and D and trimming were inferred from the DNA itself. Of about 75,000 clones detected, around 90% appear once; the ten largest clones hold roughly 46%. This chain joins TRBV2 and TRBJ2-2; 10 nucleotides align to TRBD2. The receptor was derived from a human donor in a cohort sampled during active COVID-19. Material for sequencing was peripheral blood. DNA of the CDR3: TGTGCCAGCAGTGAAGAACTAGCGGGAACCGGGGAGCTGTTTTTT. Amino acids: CASSEELAGTGELFF.